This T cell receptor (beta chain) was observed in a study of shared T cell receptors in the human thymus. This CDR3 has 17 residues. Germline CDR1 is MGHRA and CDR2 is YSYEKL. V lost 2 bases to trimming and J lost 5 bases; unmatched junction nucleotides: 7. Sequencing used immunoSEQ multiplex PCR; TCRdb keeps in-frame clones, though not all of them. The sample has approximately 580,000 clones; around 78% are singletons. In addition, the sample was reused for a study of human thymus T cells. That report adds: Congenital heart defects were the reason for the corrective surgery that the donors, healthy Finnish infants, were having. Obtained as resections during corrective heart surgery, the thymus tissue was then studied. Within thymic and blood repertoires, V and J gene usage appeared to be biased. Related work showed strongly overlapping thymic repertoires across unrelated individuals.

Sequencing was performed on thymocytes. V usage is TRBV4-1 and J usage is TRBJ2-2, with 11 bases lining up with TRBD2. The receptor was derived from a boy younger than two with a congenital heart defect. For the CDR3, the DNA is TGCGCCAGCAGCCAACCTAAGACTAGCGGGGTAACCGGGGAGCTGTTTTTT. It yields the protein CASSQPKTSGVTGELFF.